This T cell receptor (beta chain) was observed in a study of identical twins. The CDR3 sequence is 14 residues long. V was trimmed by 6 bases and J by 5 bases, leaving 19 bases between them. Germline CDR1 and CDR2: DFQATT and SNEGSKA (reference sequence). Via MiXCR, TCRdb re-called the 5' RACE reads, giving one row per CDR3 protein. The sample carries over 200,000 distinct CDR3 sequences, about 10% recorded once. This clonotype came up many times. The receptor was isolated from a man over 45 in good health. J is TRBJ2-5 and V is TRBV20-1; the D gene is possibly TRBD2 (5 bases). Sequencing was done on a sample of memory T cells sorted from blood. Here the CDR3 DNA reads TGCAGTGCGCACCGGCCCCTACTAGGGGAGACCCAGTACTTC. As protein: CSAHRPLLGETQYF.